Each of the 18 T cell receptor beta chains below was sequenced from the same sample in a study of control samples from healthy donors and cancer patients (dated by TCRdb to the early 2020s). The method was the immunoSEQ multiplex PCR assay. This immuneACCESS table, as held by TCRdb, lists in-frame sequences with V and J called but not all clones. Of the missing ones, under half trace to an unresolved V gene in checked studies; the others have no known cause. For this sample the table gives some 150,000 clones, of which 85% to 95% were detected only once. The ten largest clones capture about 2.4% of the sample. The sequenced sample consisted of blood. The receptors here all came from a man aged 45-65 years in good health.

V gene TRBV6-5 combines with J gene TRBJ2-7, with TRBD2 identical over 8 bases. Trimming at V came to 7 bases and at J to 4 bases, leaving 3 bases not matched to a gene. Germline V gene data show CDR1 as MNHEY and CDR2 as SVGAGI. The CDR3 is 12 amino acids. The CDR3 sequence: CASKSGRYEQYF. The CDR3 region has the DNA TGTGCCAGCAAGAGCGGGAGATACGAGCAGTACTTC.

V usage is TRBV6-4 and J usage is TRBJ2-3, with TRBD1 matching over 10 bases. CDR1 and CDR2 from the germline V gene are MRHNA and SNTAGT. This CDR3 spans 16 amino acids. The V gene end was trimmed by 2 bases and the J gene end by 3 bases; junction bases not matched to a gene: 5. DNA of the CDR3: TGTGCCAGCAGTGACCAGACAGGGGGCAAGACAGATACGCAGTATTTT. Translating it yields CASSDQTGGKTDTQYF.

This sequence joins TRBV7-5 and TRBJ1-2. TRBV7-5 is a pseudogene segment. The CDR3 runs to 9 residues. The CDR3 sequence is CARFYGYTF. The CDR3 region has the DNA TGTGCCAGATTCTATGGCTACACCTTC.

The rearrangement uses TRBV7-9 and TRBJ2-7; 7 nucleotides match TRBD1. The CDR3 length is 15 residues. The junction had 7 bases not matched to a gene; V was cut back by 0 bases and J by 5 bases. Germline-derived CDR1 and CDR2 are SEHNR and FQNEAQ (reference sequence). The CDR3 nucleotides read TGTGCCAGCAGCTTAGCCCGACAGGGTCCCAACGAGCAGTACTTC. Translation gives CASSLARQGPNEQYF.

This rearrangement joins TRBV5-6 to TRBJ1-2, with TRBD1 as a possible D gene (5 bases). Germline V gene lookup returns CDR1 SGHDT and CDR2 YYEEEE. The CDR3 contains 13 residues. Trimming pared 1 base from V and 4 bases from J, leaving 8 bases between. CDR3 amino acids: CASSLPGTYGYTF. CDR3 nucleotides: TGTGCCAGCAGCTTGCCAGGGACCTATGGCTACACCTTC. Combining the CDR3 with reference TRBV5-6 and TRBJ1-2 gives the whole variable domain DAGVTQSPTHLIKTRGQQVTLRCSPKSGHDTVSWYQQALGQGPQFIFQYYEEEERQRGNFPDRFSGHQFPNYSSELNVNALLLGDSALYLCASSLPGTYGYTFGSGTRLTVV.

The gene calls are TRBV28 and TRBJ2-7, with D tentatively TRBD1 (6 bases). The CDR3 totals 14 residues. Germline CDR1 MDHEN, CDR2 SYDVKM. V dropped 2 bases and J dropped 0 bases, with 8 bases sitting between them. CDR3 sequence: CASSLGDISYEQYF. CDR3 sequence (DNA): TGTGCCAGCAGTTTAGGGGACATCTCCTACGAGCAGTACTTC.

The chain combines TRBV5-1 with TRBJ2-1; 11 nucleotides agree with TRBD2. With 2 bases clipped from V and 3 bases from J, the junction kept 7 bases outside the gene matches. CDR3 length equals 17 residues. The germline V gene has CDR1 SGHRS and CDR2 YFSETQ. CDR3 DNA sequence: TGCGCCAGCAGCTTAACCTTTACTAGCGGGGGCTACAATGAGCAGTTCTTC. Residues: CASSLTFTSGGYNEQFF.

Regarding this clone: Other DNA sequences in this sample translate to the same CDR3. The J gene is TRBJ1-4, the V gene TRBV6-5; D is perhaps TRBD1 (6 bases). The CDR3 totals 14 residues. Trimming pared 2 bases from V and 4 bases from J, leaving 8 bases between. The germline V gene encodes CDR1 MNHEY and CDR2 SVGAGI. DNA for the CDR3: TGTGCCAGCAGTTACAGAGGGGGTAATGAAAAACTGTTTTTT. Protein: CASSYRGGNEKLFF.

This chain joins TRBV28 and TRBJ1-2; perhaps TRBD1 as D (6 bases). CDR1 and CDR2 (germline): MDHEN, SYDVKM. V lost 10 bases to trimming and J lost 2 bases, with 17 bases between them. The CDR3 loop spans 14 amino acids. The CDR3, as DNA: TGTGCCACCGAGGGAGGGGGTGTCAACTATGGCTACACCTTC. Translated: CATEGGGVNYGYTF.

The V gene is TRBV21-1, the J gene TRBJ1-2. TRBV21-1 is reported as a pseudogene. The CDR3 spans 13 residues. The CDR3 DNA follows: TGTGCCAGCGGGCCGGAGGCCGACTATGGCTACACCTTC. Its protein product is CASGPEADYGYTF.

A few counts support this clone. J is TRBJ2-2 and V is TRBV24-1; 12 positions agree with TRBD1. Losses at the gene ends were 3 bases for V and 7 bases for J; bases not matched to a gene: 8. The CDR3 loop spans 17 amino acids. Germline CDR1 reads KGHDR; CDR2 reads SFDVKD. CDR3 region: CATSDSRGQGADGELFF. DNA of the CDR3: TGTGCCACCAGTGATAGTAGGGGACAGGGGGCCGACGGGGAGCTGTTTTTT.

This clone was found once. The chain links TRBV30 to TRBJ2-7, with unresolved D. Trimming cost V 2 bases and J 4 bases, with 6 bases left between them. This CDR3 comprises 11 residues. Per the germline V gene, CDR1 is GTSNPN and CDR2 is SVGIG (reference sequence). The CDR3 loop reads CAWSRRYEQYF. The CDR3 DNA reads TGTGCCTGGAGTCGTAGGTACGAGCAGTACTTC.

This chain links TRBV11-3 with TRBJ2-1; 9 bases fit TRBD2. V lost 1 base, J lost 5 bases, and 3 bases stayed unmatched. The CDR3 covers 15 residues. Germline CDR1 and CDR2: SGHNT and YENEEA. The CDR3 DNA reads as TGTGCCAGCAGCTTAGGGACTAGCGCAAACAATGAGCAGTTCTTC. Translation: CASSLGTSANNEQFF.

V gene TRBV19 combines with J gene TRBJ2-2, with TRBD2 as a possible D gene (5 bases). V was trimmed by 3 bases and J by 7 bases, leaving 18 bases between them. CDR1 and CDR2 (germline): LNHDA, SQIVND (reference sequence). The CDR3 is 16 amino acids. CDR3 sequence (DNA): TGTGCCAGTAGTATTGGCGGGTATTCCCCCATCGGGGAGCTGTTTTTT. Translated: CASSIGGYSPIGELFF.

The chain couples TRBV6-5 to TRBJ2-1; D is uncertain. The V end lost 6 bases, the J end lost 11 bases, and 14 bases lay between the germline ends. Germline values: CDR1 MNHEY, CDR2 SVGAGI. This CDR3 has 12 amino acids. The CDR3 region has the DNA TGTGCCAGCAGCCCCGAGGACGGAAAGCAGTTCTTC. Its translation is CASSPEDGKQFF.

The chain is built from TRBV19 and TRBJ2-7; TRBD1 matches at 8 bases. Germline CDR1 reads LNHDA; CDR2 reads SQIVND (reference sequence). The CDR3 consists of 16 residues. The junction had 10 bases not matched to a gene; V was cut back by 3 bases and J by 3 bases. The CDR3 protein is CASSIPPGQAFYEQYF. Here the CDR3 DNA reads TGTGCCAGTAGTATCCCTCCGGGACAGGCGTTCTACGAGCAGTACTTC.

This clone was detected only a few times. The chain employs TRBV15 and TRBJ2-3; TRBD1 is a possible D gene (5 bases). CDR3 length: 14 amino acids. Germline values: CDR1 LNHNV, CDR2 YYDKDF (reference sequence). V shed 4 bases and J shed 0 bases, with 8 bases lying between them. CDR3 region: CATSTGQSTDTQYF. In DNA form, the CDR3 reads TGTGCCACCAGCACAGGGCAAAGCACAGATACGCAGTATTTT.

V gene TRBV19 combines with J gene TRBJ2-5; a possible D gene is TRBD2 (5 bases). V was cut by 5 bases and J by 5 bases, with 15 bases left in between. The CDR3 loop spans 14 amino acids. Germline values: CDR1 LNHDA, CDR2 SQIVND (reference sequence). CDR3 nucleotide sequence: TGTGCCAGTAGTCCCAGAGGCAGGAGGGAGACCCAGTACTTC. This gives the protein CASSPRGRRETQYF.